Listed below are T cell receptor beta chains from one sample, sequenced in a study of T cells expressing NK-cell markers. TCRdb reworked the 5' RACE reads into one entry per CDR3 protein, no DNA. This sample carries about 260,000 distinct CDR3 sequences, with around 4.2% going to the ten biggest clones. The specimen was blood T cells: a sorted CD56 or NKG2C T cell subset, CD4+ or CD8+ T cells, or bulk PBMC T cells (not recorded which). The source of these receptors is a woman aged 18 to 75 in good health. The CDR3 runs from the conserved cysteine through the conserved F or W. The order of the fields is V gene, J gene, CDR3 protein.

TRBV5-1	TRBJ2-1	CASSRGLAYYNEQFF
TRBV5-1	TRBJ2-1	CASSLAWVAGGPNNEQFF
TRBV5-1	TRBJ2-1	CASSLGLVPPYNEQFF
TRBV7-7	TRBJ2-5	CASSATGTGKETQYF
TRBV12-3/TRBV12-4	TRBJ2-2	CASTQWGSRGGELFF
TRBV5-6	TRBJ2-4	CASSLRPNVAKNIQYF
TRBV7-3	TRBJ2-2	CASSLSGGLTGELFF
TRBV7-2	TRBJ1-4	CASSLLQGKLFF
TRBV18	TRBJ2-5	CASSPPGLPQETQYF
TRBV4-1	TRBJ2-5	CAEKPRQNQETQYF
TRBV20-1	TRBJ2-1	CSASRGTSRYNEQFF
TRBV12-3/TRBV12-4	TRBJ2-2	CASGRAGRNTGELFF
TRBV3-1	TRBJ2-7	CASNQAGVNEQYF
TRBV29-1	TRBJ2-3	CSVDVEGVDTQYF
TRBV18	TRBJ2-3	CASYHETDTQYF
TRBV9	TRBJ2-3	CASGPRWGSDTQYF
TRBV29-1	TRBJ1-2	CSVERGKGDGYTF
TRBV6-5	TRBJ1-2	CASSYSSRTGVLYGYTF
TRBV4-1	TRBJ2-1	CASSQEPRVAGGNEQFF
TRBV4-3	TRBJ1-6	CASSQDEGGDSPLHF
TRBV7-2	TRBJ1-6	CASSLAWGGNNSPLHF
TRBV20-1	TRBJ2-5	CSAYPGTSGHQETQYF
TRBV5-1	TRBJ2-7	CASSLANPGGSYEQYF
TRBV20-1	TRBJ2-7	CSATQPSAYYEQYF
TRBV7-9	TRBJ2-7	CASSFDRGSHEQYF
TRBV4-2	TRBJ2-7	CASSQSSEQYF
TRBV11-2	TRBJ2-3	CASSLGTLDTQYF
TRBV28	TRBJ2-4	CASSPTGTSGRRLAKNIQYF